This TCR beta chain was found in a study of OX40 agonist ivuxolimab in advanced cancers. General notes on the study: Ivuxolimab was a fully human IgG2 agonistic monoclonal antibody targeting the costimulatory receptor OX40 (CD134). The monotherapy dose-escalation portion (N ≈ 50 patients) of the phase I ivuxolimab trial is reported in the paper. The point of sequencing TCRbeta in the periphery was to test whether ivuxolimab changed TCR sequence diversity and drove clonal T-cell expansion. Patients were allowed to have had prior anti-PD-1, anti-PD-L1 or anti-CTLA-4 therapy, and around 40% of the dose-escalation patients had previously received checkpoint inhibitors. Intravenous ivuxolimab was administered to patients every 2 weeks at six dose levels: 0.01, 0.1, 0.3, 1.5, 3 and 10 mg/kg. Of the 50 or so patients in dose escalation, 19 had hepatocellular carcinoma, roughly 15 had melanoma, 9 had renal cell carcinoma and 9 had head and neck cancer. Three dose-escalation patients achieved partial responses, one with hepatocellular carcinoma and two with cutaneous melanoma. A male proportion of under 85% and a mean age of 60 years, ranging from 23 to 79, were recorded for the dose-escalation cohort.

Worth noting for this clone: Its antigen is currently not known. Nothing much larger sits one base from this clone, and base qualities are not available.

The V end loses 4 bases and the J end loses 7 bases, and a stretch of 15 bases separates them. The CDR3 runs 13 amino acids, cysteine and phenylalanine included. The entry retains the CDR3 DNA only, 39 bases that are in frame from base 1. Looking up the germline V gene yields CDR1 SGHRS and CDR2 YFSETQ. For sequencing of the TCRbeta CDR3 region, genomic DNA was extracted from the sorted cells. The immunoSEQ Assay was used for sequencing of TCRbeta CDR3 regions. Not all clones reach the TCRdb copy of this immuneACCESS table, which keeps in-frame sequences only. Checked studies attribute under half of the gap to unresolved V genes and leave the rest unexplained. The sample profile shows approximately 77,000 clones; under 95% of them were found once. The ten biggest clones cover 1.6% of the sample. Study-level results and caveats: At doses of 0.1 to 3.0 mg/kg, clonal expansion of both CD4+ and CD8+ T cells in blood was seen between baseline and week 6. Which antigens the clonally expanded peripheral T cells were specific for was not determined. Low levels of normalized T-cell clonal expansion were also seen in some nonresponding patients. After ivuxolimab, more expanded clones were found on average in CD8+ T cells than in CD4+ T cells. In the 0.1-3.0 mg/kg groups, partial responders were among the patients with the lowest normalized peripheral clonal expansion, particularly in CD8+ T cells.

Patients with autoimmune disease history or receiving systemic immunosuppression were excluded from the trial. Peripheral blood for TCR sequencing was drawn from every dose cohort at baseline, at cycle 4 day 1 and at cycle 7 day 1. The samples were taken from a phase I, first-in-human, multicenter, open-label dose-escalation trial of ivuxolimab. The trial enrolled adults with locally advanced or metastatic head and neck squamous cell, hepatocellular, melanoma or renal cell carcinoma. Before TCR sequencing, CD4+ T cells and CD8+ T cells from peripheral blood were sorted into separate populations. The clonotype was recovered from an adult with an advanced solid tumor such as melanoma, head and neck, liver or kidney cancer. The chain couples TRBV5-1 to TRBJ2-7; TRBD1 might be the D gene, on 5 matching bases. The sample was CD4+ or CD8+ T cells sorted from blood, taken in a trial of the OX40 agonist ivuxolimab. The sequenced DNA is TGCGCCAGCAGCCCAAAGGGGAATGGAGAGCAGTACTTC. Its product reads: CASSPKGNGEQYF.